The rows below give T cell receptor beta chains drawn from one sample of a study of blood T cell repertoires in COVID-19. Repertoires were generated with immunoSEQ multiplex PCR, while TCRdb's copy carries only in-frame clones and drops some. The table has over 30,000 clones, about 87% seen once. The sample was peripheral blood. The receptors were gathered from a man in his sixties or seventies with acute or convalescent COVID-19. Both conserved end residues are part of each CDR3. The D gene is left open where the match is weak. Expanded clones get a size class; other rows say once, few or many, or leave the size out.

v_call,d_call,clone_size,j_call,cdr3_nt,cdr3_aa
TRBV10-2,.,.,TRBJ1-5,TGCGCCAGCAGTGATCTGAGCAAGCCCCAGCATTTT,CASSDLSKPQHF
TRBV12-5,.,.,TRBJ1-1,TGTGCTAGTGGGCGGGGGGACACTGAAGCTTTCTTT,CASGRGDTEAFF
TRBV7-3,TRBD1,few,TRBJ2-2,TGTGCCAGCAGCGGAACAGGGGTTGTGGGCACCGGGGAGCTGTTTTTT,CASSGTGVVGTGELFF
TRBV10-2,.,once,TRBJ1-2,TGCGCCAGCAGTGAGAGGGGCTTTAACTATGGCTACACCTTC,CASSERGFNYGYTF
TRBV24-1,.,few,TRBJ2-7,TGTGCCACCAGTGATCGTAAGAAGAGTACCTACGAGCAGTACTTC,CATSDRKKSTYEQYF
TRBV6-5,TRBD1,.,TRBJ2-1,TGTGCCAGCAGTTACACAGGGGTTGAGCAGTTCTTC,CASSYTGVEQFF
TRBV29-1,TRBD1,once,TRBJ1-2,TGCAGCGTTGGTGACAGGGGTGCTACCAGAGTCGGCTACACCTTC,CSVGDRGATRVGYTF
TRBV18,.,once,TRBJ2-1,TGTGCCAGCTCACCTGGAGGAAACCAATACAATGAGCAGTTCTTC,CASSPGGNQYNEQFF
TRBV10-1,.,few,TRBJ2-2,TGCGCCAGCAGCCATAACACCGGGGAGCTGTTTTTT,CASSHNTGELFF
TRBV7-9,TRBD1,.,TRBJ2-5,TGTGCCAGCAGCCGGACAGGGGGAGAAGAGACCCAGTACTTC,CASSRTGGEETQYF
TRBV28,TRBD1,.,TRBJ2-1,TGTGCCAGCCAAGGAGGGACAGGGTACAATGAGCAGTTCTTC,CASQGGTGYNEQFF
TRBV5-4,.,.,TRBJ1-4,TGTGCCAGCAGCTCGGGGGATAATGAAAAACTGTTTTTT,CASSSGDNEKLFF
TRBV28,.,.,TRBJ1-1,TGTGCCAGCAACAAGCTAGCCGGGCTGGGGATGAACACTGAAGCTTTCTTT,CASNKLAGLGMNTEAFF
TRBV11-2,.,.,TRBJ1-5,TGTGCCAGCAGCTTAGAGAGGTCCATGCCCCAGCATTTT,CASSLERSMPQHF
TRBV30,.,.,TRBJ1-1,TGTGCCTGGAGTGGTCCTAAGATGAACACTGAAGCTTTCTTT,CAWSGPKMNTEAFF
TRBV28,.,.,TRBJ2-3,TGTGCCAGCCGGGGGGCAGTCACAGATACGCAGTATTTT,CASRGAVTDTQYF
TRBV11-3,TRBD2,.,TRBJ2-1,TGTGCCAGCAGCTTAGGCGGGAGGGCCGATGAGCAGTTCTTC,CASSLGGRADEQFF
TRBV25-1,.,few,TRBJ1-6,TGTGCCAGCAGTGTTACAGCAAATTCACCCCTCCACTTT,CASSVTANSPLHF
TRBV6-2/TRBV6-3,.,.,TRBJ2-1,TGTGCCAGCAGTTCTAGCTCCCTCGGTGAGCAGTTCTTC,CASSSSSLGEQFF
TRBV10-2,.,.,TRBJ1-5,TGCGCCAGCAGTGCGGGGAGGGACGTAAGCAATCAGCCCCAGCATTTT,CASSAGRDVSNQPQHF
TRBV28,TRBD2,.,TRBJ2-2,TGTGCCAGCAGTAATGAAGGGGGTAGCGGGAGATTAAGCACCGGGGAGCTGTTTTTT,CASSNEGGSGRLSTGELFF
TRBV30,.,.,TRBJ2-7,TGTGCCTGGGAGTATTCCACGGGGGGCTATCTTAACGAGCAGTACTTC,CAWEYSTGGYLNEQYF
TRBV4-1,.,.,TRBJ1-5,TGCGCCAGCAGCCAAGGAGATGCTAGCAATCAGCCCCAGCATTTT,CASSQGDASNQPQHF
TRBV5-1,.,few,TRBJ1-5,TGCGCCAGCAGCTTGGAGGGGGTCGGCAATCAGCCCCAGCATTTT,CASSLEGVGNQPQHF
TRBV5-4,.,.,TRBJ1-4,TGTGCCAGCAGCGGCGGAACGGGAACAACTAATGAAAAACTGTTTTTT,CASSGGTGTTNEKLFF
TRBV7-2,.,.,TRBJ1-2,TGTGCCAGCAGCTTGCCTAACAGCTTTTTCCTCTACACCTTC,CASSLPNSFFLYTF
TRBV6-5,.,.,TRBJ2-7,TGTGCCAGCAGTTCCCCCGACAGGGAGGCGCGCGAGCAGTACTTC,CASSSPDREAREQYF
TRBV25-1,.,few,TRBJ2-2,TGTGCCAGCAGTGACTCCCGGACAGCGAACACCGGGGAGCTGTTTTTT,CASSDSRTANTGELFF